Given below is one T cell receptor beta chain in context. Ages ranged from roughly 18 to 100 years, with residence in 20 to 30 US areas. This specimen belongs to a study of blood T cell repertoires in COVID-19. Sequencing used immunoSEQ multiplex PCR; TCRdb keeps in-frame clones, though not all of them. Altogether about 330,000 clones are present, roughly 90% being singletons, with the ten largest covering about 18%. The germline V gene encodes CDR1 SGHRS and CDR2 YFSETQ. The germline V and J ends were trimmed by 4 bases and 4 bases, with 12 bases remaining between them. The CDR3 loop spans 13 amino acids.

The chain is built from TRBV5-1 and TRBJ2-7, with a tentative D call TRBD2 (6 bases). The sample taken for sequencing was PBMCs or T cells enriched from blood (not recorded which). The clonotype originates from a woman aged 25-40 years who had recovered from COVID-19. The CDR3 nucleotides are TGCGCCAGCAGCCACGGGAGAGAATACGAGCAGTACTTC. This codes for CASSHGREYEQYF.